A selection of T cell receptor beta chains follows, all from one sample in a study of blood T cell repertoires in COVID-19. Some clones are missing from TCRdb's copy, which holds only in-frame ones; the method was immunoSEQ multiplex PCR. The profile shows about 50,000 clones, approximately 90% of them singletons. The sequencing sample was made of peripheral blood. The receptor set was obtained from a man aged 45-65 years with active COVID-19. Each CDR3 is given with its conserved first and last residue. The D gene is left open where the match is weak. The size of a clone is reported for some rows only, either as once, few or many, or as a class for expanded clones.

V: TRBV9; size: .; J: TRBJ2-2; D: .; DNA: TGTGCCAGCAGCGTAAGCGTGGGGGGCGGGGAGCTGTTTTTT; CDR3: CASSVSVGGGELFF
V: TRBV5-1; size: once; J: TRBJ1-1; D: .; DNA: TGCGCCAGCAGCTTGGAAAGGGGGAACACTGAAGCTTTCTTT; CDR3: CASSLERGNTEAFF
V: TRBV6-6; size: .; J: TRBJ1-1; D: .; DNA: TGTGCCAGCAGTTACGAGGATCTGAGGCCTGAAGCTTTCTTT; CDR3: CASSYEDLRPEAFF
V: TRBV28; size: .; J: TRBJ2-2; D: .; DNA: TGTGCCAGCAGTTTATTATCGCTAGCAGAGAACACCGGGGAGCTGTTTTTT; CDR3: CASSLLSLAENTGELFF
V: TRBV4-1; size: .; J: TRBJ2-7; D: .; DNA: TGCGCCAGCAGCCACCCGACTGCCGGGAGCGTCTACGAGCAGTACTTC; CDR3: CASSHPTAGSVYEQYF
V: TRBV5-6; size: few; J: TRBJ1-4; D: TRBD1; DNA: TGTGCCAGCAGCTCTTATCAGGGGGTATCAACTAATGAAAAACTGTTTTTT; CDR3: CASSSYQGVSTNEKLFF
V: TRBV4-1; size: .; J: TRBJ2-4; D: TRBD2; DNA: TGCGCCAGCAGCGACCCCTCAGGAGCGGGGCTCAAAAACATTCAGTACTTC; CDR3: CASSDPSGAGLKNIQYF
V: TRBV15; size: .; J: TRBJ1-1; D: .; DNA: TGTGCCACCAGCAGAACCCAGGGGAACGCTGAAGCTTTCTTT; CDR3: CATSRTQGNAEAFF
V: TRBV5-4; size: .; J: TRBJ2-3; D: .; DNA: TGTGCCAGCAGCGGGGCGAGACTCACAGATACGCAGTATTTT; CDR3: CASSGARLTDTQYF
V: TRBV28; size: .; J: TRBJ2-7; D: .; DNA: TGTGCCAGCGGTAGTAGACTTTACGAGCAGTACTTC; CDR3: CASGSRLYEQYF
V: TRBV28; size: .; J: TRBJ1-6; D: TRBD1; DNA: TGTGCCAGCAGACTACCCCAAACAGGGGGAACTTCACCCCTCCACTTT; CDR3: CASRLPQTGGTSPLHF
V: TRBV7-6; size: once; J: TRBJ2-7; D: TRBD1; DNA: TGTGCCAGCAGCCCTAGTTGGGGGTGGGGACAGGGGGACTACGAGCAGTACTTC; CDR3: CASSPSWGWGQGDYEQYF
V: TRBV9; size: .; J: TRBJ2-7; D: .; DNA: TGTGCCAGCAGCGTCCGAGGGGGTTCCTACGAGCAGTACTTC; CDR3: CASSVRGGSYEQYF
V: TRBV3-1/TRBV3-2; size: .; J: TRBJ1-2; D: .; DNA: TGTGCCAGCAGCCAAGTACGAGGGAACTATGGCTACACCTTC; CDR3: CASSQVRGNYGYTF
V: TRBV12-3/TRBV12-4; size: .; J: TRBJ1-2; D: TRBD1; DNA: TGTGCCAGCAGCAAGCCGGGACAGCCTGGCTACACCTTC; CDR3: CASSKPGQPGYTF
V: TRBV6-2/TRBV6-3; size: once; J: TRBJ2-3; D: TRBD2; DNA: TGTGCCAGCAGTTACCCACTAGCGGGGGATTCCACAGATACGCAGTATTTT; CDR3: CASSYPLAGDSTDTQYF
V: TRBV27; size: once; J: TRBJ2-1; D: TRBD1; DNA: TGTGCCAGCACTTGGAGCTGGACAGGGGGCGCAGGGCAGTTCTTC; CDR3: CASTWSWTGGAGQFF
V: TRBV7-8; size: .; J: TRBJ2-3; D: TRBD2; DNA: TGTGCCAGCAGCTTCTTGACTAGCGGGGGGGCGGGAGATACGCAGTATTTT; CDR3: CASSFLTSGGAGDTQYF
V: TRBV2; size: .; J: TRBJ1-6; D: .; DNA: TGTGCCAGCAGGCCGGATAATTCACCCCTCCACTTT; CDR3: CASRPDNSPLHF
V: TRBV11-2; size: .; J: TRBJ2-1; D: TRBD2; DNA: TGTGCCAGCAGCACGGGACTAGCGGGGGGGGGCTCCTACAATGAGCAGTTCTTC; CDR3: CASSTGLAGGGSYNEQFF
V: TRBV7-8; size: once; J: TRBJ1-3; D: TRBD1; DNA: TGTGCCAGCAGCTCGGGGACAGACTCTGGAAACACCATATATTTT; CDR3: CASSSGTDSGNTIYF
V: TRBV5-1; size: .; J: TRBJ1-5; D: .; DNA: TGCGCCAGTCCCGGTCGCGAACAGCATTTT; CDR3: CASPGREQHF
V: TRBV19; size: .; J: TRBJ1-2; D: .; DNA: TGTGCCAGTAGTCCCCCGCCGGTCAAGGGGGGCTACACCTTC; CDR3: CASSPPPVKGGYTF
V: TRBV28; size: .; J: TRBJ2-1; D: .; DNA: TGTGCCAGCACCCAACTAGGCCATGAGCAGTTCTTC; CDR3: CASTQLGHEQFF
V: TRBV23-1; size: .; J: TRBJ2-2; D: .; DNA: TGCGCCAGCAGCCGGGAAAGGTGGGAGGAGAACACCGGGGAGCTGTTTTTT; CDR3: CASSRERWEENTGELFF
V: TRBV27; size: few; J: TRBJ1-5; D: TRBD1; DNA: TGTGCCAGCAGCCTCGACAGGGGCAATCAGCCCCAGCATTTT; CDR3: CASSLDRGNQPQHF